These 18 T cell receptor beta chains originate from one sample sequenced in a study of breast tumors, draining lymph nodes, adjacent tissues. TCRdb reprocessed the multiplex PCR reads via MiXCR and lists one record per CDR3 protein. The table records around 150,000 distinct CDR3 sequences, around 20% of them present only once. Samples came from axillary lymph nodes draining the breast cancer. The sample comprised axillary lymph node tissue. These receptors all stem from a female donor with breast cancer. Some clones in this sample may be carry-over from other donors' samples.

V is TRBV28 and J is TRBJ2-1; maybe TRBD2 (6 bases). Trimming left V 4 bases short and J 9 bases short, with 19 bases between. The CDR3 sequence is 15 residues long. CDR1 is MDHEN and CDR2 is SYDVKM in the germline V gene. CDR3 residues: CASSSPGTGGGEQFF. CDR3 DNA: TGTGCCAGCAGTTCGCCCGGGACCGGGGGAGGTGAGCAGTTCTTC. Variable domain in full (rest from reference TRBV28 and TRBJ2-1): DVKVTQSSRYLVKRTGEKVFLECVQDMDHENMFWYRQDPGLGLRLIYFSYDVKMKEKGDIPEGYSVSREKKERFSLILESASTNQTSMYLCASSSPGTGGGEQFFGPGTRLTVL.

As regards this clonotype: Being one base from a much bigger clone, this may be a read error. The chain couples TRBV5-6 to TRBJ2-1; TRBD2 matches at 10 bases. Germline-derived CDR1 and CDR2 are SGHDT and YYEEEE. Losses at the gene ends were 3 bases for V and 9 bases for J; bases not matched to a gene: 18. This CDR3 is 18 amino acids long. CDR3 protein: CASSSKVLAGGSRVEQFF. The CDR3 DNA follows: TGTGCCAGCAGCTCGAAGGTTTTAGCGGGAGGTAGTCGGGTTGAGCAGTTCTTC.

This clonotype was picked up many times. The J gene is TRBJ2-3, the V gene TRBV5-1, with a tentative D call TRBD1 (6 bases). Trimming stripped 0 bases from V and 2 bases from J, with 13 bases between. Germline V CDR1 and CDR2: SGHRS, YFSETQ. The CDR3 extends over 16 amino acids. The CDR3 bases are TGCGCCAGCAGCTTGGAGGTGCAGGGGTACACAGATACGCAGTATTTT. Its protein product is CASSLEVQGYTDTQYF. The full variable domain, its missing parts supplied by reference TRBV5-1 and TRBJ2-3, is KAGVTQTPRYLIKTRGQQVTLSCSPISGHRSVSWYQQTPGQGLQFLFEYFSETQRNKGNFPGRFSGRQFSNSRSEMNVSTLELGDSALYLCASSLEVQGYTDTQYFGPGTRLTVL.

At least ten counts were recorded for this clonotype. The J gene is TRBJ2-2, the V gene TRBV11-3; D is unclear. Trimming took off 1 base at V and 4 bases at J, with 7 bases between the two ends. The germline V gene has CDR1 SGHNT and CDR2 YENEEA. The CDR3 consists of 14 residues. The chain's CDR3 is CASSLGQPTGELFF. The CDR3 DNA reads as TGTGCCAGCAGCTTAGGGCAGCCCACCGGGGAGCTGTTTTTT.

The chain combines TRBV7-3 with TRBJ2-4, with D possibly being TRBD2 (5 bases). This CDR3 spans 15 amino acids. Germline V gene data show CDR1 as SGHTA and CDR2 as FQGTGA. V dropped 5 bases and J dropped 7 bases, with 18 bases sitting between them. CDR3 bases: TGTGCCAGCAGCCCAACCCCACCACCGGGGAACATTCAGTACTTC. Translating gives CASSPTPPPGNIQYF.

This clonotype was detected many times. The rearrangement uses TRBV7-6 and TRBJ2-1; TRBD1 or TRBD2 may be the D gene (5 bases each). This CDR3 region has 15 residues. Trimming pared 3 bases from V and 4 bases from J, leaving 13 bases between. The germline CDR1 and CDR2 sequences are SGHVS and FNYEAQ. DNA for the CDR3: TGTGCCAGCAGCTTGAGGGGCGCAGTGTACAATGAGCAGTTCTTC. It is translated as CASSLRGAVYNEQFF. The full variable domain, in which reference TRBV7-6 and TRBJ2-1 provide the parts outside the CDR3, is GAGVSQSPRYKVTKRGQDVALRCDPISGHVSLYWYRQALGQGPEFLTYFNYEAQQDKSGLPNDRFSAERPEGSISTLTIQRTEQRDSAMYRCASSLRGAVYNEQFFGPGTRLTVL.

At least ten counts were recorded for this clonotype. The rearrangement links TRBV20-1 to TRBJ2-3; D is unclear. The V end lost 7 bases, the J end lost 6 bases, and 11 bases lay between the germline ends. This CDR3 has 11 residues. Germline V lookup: CDR1 DFQATT, CDR2 SNEGSKA (reference sequence). CDR3 region: CSGLEWDTQYF. Here the CDR3 DNA reads TGCAGTGGGCTGGAGTGGGATACGCAGTATTTT.

Many counts were recorded for this clonotype. The V call is TRBV7-6, the J call TRBJ2-3, with TRBD2 matching 16 bases. CDR1 and CDR2 from the germline V gene are SGHVS and FNYEAQ. The CDR3 consists of 16 residues. With 5 bases clipped from V and 3 bases from J, the junction kept 2 bases outside the gene matches. CDR3 amino acids: CASSRGLAGGTDTQYF. In DNA, the CDR3 is TGTGCCAGCAGCAGGGGACTAGCGGGAGGGACAGATACGCAGTATTTT. Complete variable domain (other parts from reference TRBV7-6 and TRBJ2-3): GAGVSQSPRYKVTKRGQDVALRCDPISGHVSLYWYRQALGQGPEFLTYFNYEAQQDKSGLPNDRFSAERPEGSISTLTIQRTEQRDSAMYRCASSRGLAGGTDTQYFGPGTRLTVL.

This clonotype was seen at least ten times. The gene calls are TRBV4-2 and TRBJ1-2, with a possible D match to TRBD1 (5 bases). CDR1 is LGHNA and CDR2 is YNFKEQ in the germline V gene. V lost 0 bases, J lost 3 bases, and 14 bases lay in between. This CDR3 spans 16 amino acids. CDR3 nucleotides: TGTGCCAGCAGCCAAGATCAGGGAGTTAGGGACTATGGCTACACCTTC. This translates into CASSQDQGVRDYGYTF.

The table lists this clonotype with many counts. The chain carries TRBV3-1 and TRBJ2-7, with D possibly being TRBD2 (6 bases). V was clipped by 8 bases and J by 3 bases, with 11 bases between them. CDR1 LGHDT and CDR2 YNNKEL come from the germline V gene (reference sequence). CDR3 length equals 12 residues. CDR3 DNA sequence: TGTGCCAGCGGGAGGAAAGACTACGAGCAGTACTTC. It translates to CASGRKDYEQYF.

This clonotype showed up many times. The V call is TRBV29-1, the J call TRBJ2-7; 9 bases fit TRBD2. The germline V gene encodes CDR1 SQVTM and CDR2 ANQGSEA. The CDR3 is made up of 12 amino acids. This CDR3 reads CGGLAGSGEQYF. As DNA, the CDR3 is TGCGGAGGGCTAGCGGGATCGGGGGAGCAGTACTTC.

The V call is TRBV28, the J call TRBJ1-2; D is unclear. The CDR3 has 14 residues. Germline V CDR1 and CDR2: MDHEN, SYDVKM. V was shortened by 6 bases and J by 1 base, with 12 bases between the two germline ends. CDR3 DNA: TGTGCCAGCAGCCCCGCCAGTCTTAACTATGGCTACACCTTC. It codes for CASSPASLNYGYTF.

This clonotype was recorded many times. The chain carries TRBV11-3 and TRBJ1-4; D is possibly TRBD1 (5 bases). With 2 bases removed from V and 8 bases from J, the gap between germline ends came to 6 bases. The CDR3 sequence is 12 residues long. The germline CDR1 and CDR2 sequences are SGHNT and YENEEA. CDR3 nucleotide sequence: TGTGCCAGCAGCTTAAACAGGGAAAAACTGTTTTTT. Protein: CASSLNREKLFF.

As regards this clonotype: A clone one base away is much larger, so this may be a read error. CDR3 amino acids: CASSQGSVGTQYF. CDR3 nucleotides: TGCGCCAGCAGTCAGGGCTCCGTGGGGACCCAGTACTTC. The chain carries TRBV10-1 and TRBJ2-5; D might be TRBD1 (5 bases). V lost 5 bases, J lost 7 bases, and 14 bases lay in between. Germline values: CDR1 WNHNN, CDR2 SYGVQD (reference sequence). The CDR3 spans 13 residues.

In its sample, this clonotype was seen many times. The J gene is TRBJ2-1, the V gene TRBV9, with D possibly TRBD2 on 7 matching bases. This CDR3 comprises 16 residues. V lost 0 bases and J 10 bases, leaving 20 bases between the germline ends. Germline-derived CDR1 and CDR2 are SGDLS and YYNGEE. The CDR3 region is CASSVGGGAGVREQFF. CDR3 DNA: TGTGCCAGCAGCGTAGGGGGGGGGGCAGGGGTAAGGGAGCAGTTCTTC.

The table lists this clonotype with many counts. This chain connects TRBV5-6 to TRBJ2-5; 7 bases fit TRBD2. Germline V gene lookup returns CDR1 SGHDT and CDR2 YYEEEE. The CDR3 extends over 15 amino acids. With V trimmed by 2 bases and J by 1 base, 5 bases remained unmatched. CDR3 DNA sequence: TGTGCCAGCAGCTTCGGAGCGGGGACCCAAGAGACCCAGTACTTC. This codes for CASSFGAGTQETQYF. The full variable domain, with the rest looked up from reference TRBV5-6 and TRBJ2-5, is DAGVTQSPTHLIKTRGQQVTLRCSPKSGHDTVSWYQQALGQGPQFIFQYYEEEERQRGNFPDRFSGHQFPNYSSELNVNALLLGDSALYLCASSFGAGTQETQYFGPGTRLLVL.

In regard to this clonotype: A single base separates this from a much larger clone, so it may be a read error. J is TRBJ2-3 and V is TRBV9, with 9 bases aligning to TRBD2. In germline, CDR1 is SGDLS, CDR2 YYNGEE. The CDR3 sequence is 13 residues long. CDR3 amino acids: CASGREGTDTRYF. DNA for the CDR3: TGTGCCAGCGGGCGGGAGGGCACAGATACGCGGTATTTT.

The sample holds many counts of this clonotype. The chain employs TRBV5-4 and TRBJ2-7; TRBD2 matches at 7 bases. Losses at the gene ends were 4 bases for V and 4 bases for J; bases not matched to a gene: 5. The CDR3 is 13 amino acids. The germline V gene encodes CDR1 SGHNT and CDR2 YYREEE (reference sequence). CDR3 loop: CASSREGVYEQYF. Here the CDR3 DNA reads TGTGCCAGCAGCAGGGAGGGAGTTTACGAGCAGTACTTC.